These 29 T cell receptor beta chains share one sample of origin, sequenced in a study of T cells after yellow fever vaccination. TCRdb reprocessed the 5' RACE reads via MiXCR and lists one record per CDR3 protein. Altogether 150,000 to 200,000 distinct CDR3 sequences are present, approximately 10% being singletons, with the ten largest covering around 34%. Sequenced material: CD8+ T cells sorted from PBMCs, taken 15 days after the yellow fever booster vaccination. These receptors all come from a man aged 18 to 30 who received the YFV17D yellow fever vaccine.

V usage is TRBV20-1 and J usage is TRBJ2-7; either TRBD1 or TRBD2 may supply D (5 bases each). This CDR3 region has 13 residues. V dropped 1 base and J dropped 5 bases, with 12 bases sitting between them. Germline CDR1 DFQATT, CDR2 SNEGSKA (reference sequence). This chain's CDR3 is CSARVPGLNEQYV. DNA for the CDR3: TGCAGTGCTAGAGTTCCGGGGCTCAACGAGCAGTACGTC.

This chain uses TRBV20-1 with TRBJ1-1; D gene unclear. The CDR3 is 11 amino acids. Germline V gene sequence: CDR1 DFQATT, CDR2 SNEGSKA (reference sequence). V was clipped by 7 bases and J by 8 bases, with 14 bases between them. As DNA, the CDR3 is TGCAGTGTTACCCCGGGCCTCGAAGCTTTCTTT. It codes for CSVTPGLEAFF.

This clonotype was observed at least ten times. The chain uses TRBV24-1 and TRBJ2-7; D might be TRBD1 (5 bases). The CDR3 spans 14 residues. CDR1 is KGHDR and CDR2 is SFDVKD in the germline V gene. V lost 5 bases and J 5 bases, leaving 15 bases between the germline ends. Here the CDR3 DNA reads TGTGCCACCAGTGCCTCGACAGTGTTCGACGAGCAGTACTTC. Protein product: CATSASTVFDEQYF.

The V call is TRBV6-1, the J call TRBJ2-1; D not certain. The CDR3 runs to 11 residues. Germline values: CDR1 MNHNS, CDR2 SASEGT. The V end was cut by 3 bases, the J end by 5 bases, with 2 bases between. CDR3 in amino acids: CASSEDNEQFF. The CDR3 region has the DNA TGTGCCAGCAGTGAGGACAATGAGCAGTTCTTC.

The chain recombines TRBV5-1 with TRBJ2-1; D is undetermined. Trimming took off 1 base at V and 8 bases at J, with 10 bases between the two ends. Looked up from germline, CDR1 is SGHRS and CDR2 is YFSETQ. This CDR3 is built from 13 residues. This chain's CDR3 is CASSLRTSDEQFF. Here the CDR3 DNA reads TGCGCCAGCAGCTTGCGAACGAGCGATGAGCAGTTCTTC.

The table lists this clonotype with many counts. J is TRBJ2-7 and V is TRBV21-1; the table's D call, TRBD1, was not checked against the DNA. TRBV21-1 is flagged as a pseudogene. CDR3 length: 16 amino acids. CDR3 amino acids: CASSKDRERMTYEQYV. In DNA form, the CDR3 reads TGTGCCAGCAGCAAAGATCGGGAACGGATGACCTACGAGCAGTACGTC.

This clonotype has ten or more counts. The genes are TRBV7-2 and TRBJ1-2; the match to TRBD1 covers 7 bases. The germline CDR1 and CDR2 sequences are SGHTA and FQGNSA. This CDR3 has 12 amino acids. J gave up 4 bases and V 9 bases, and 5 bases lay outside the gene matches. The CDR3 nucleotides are TGTGCCAGTCAGGGGGACGGCTATGGCTACACCTTC. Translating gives CASQGDGYGYTF.

CDR3 DNA sequence: TGTGCCAGCAGTTTATCGGCGTTAGCAAATCAGCCCCAGCATTTT. This gives the protein CASSLSALANQPQHF. V and J are TRBV27 and TRBJ1-5; D is undetermined. Germline V CDR1 and CDR2: MNHEY, SMNVEV (reference sequence). The CDR3 runs 15 residues. V gave up 0 bases and J gave up 4 bases, with 10 bases separating them.

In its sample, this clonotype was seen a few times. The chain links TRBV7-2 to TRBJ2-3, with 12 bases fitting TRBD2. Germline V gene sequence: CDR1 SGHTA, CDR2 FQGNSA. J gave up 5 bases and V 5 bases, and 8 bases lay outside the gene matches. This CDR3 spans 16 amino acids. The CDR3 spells CASSPWTSGTKDTQYF. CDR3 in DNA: TGTGCCAGCAGCCCATGGACTAGCGGGACTAAAGATACGCAGTATTTT.

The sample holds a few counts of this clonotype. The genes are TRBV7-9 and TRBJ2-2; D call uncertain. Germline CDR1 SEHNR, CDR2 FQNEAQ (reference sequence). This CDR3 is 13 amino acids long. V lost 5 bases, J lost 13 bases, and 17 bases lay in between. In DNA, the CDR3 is TGTGCCAGCAGCCCCCCGTACGGCCGAGTGCTGTTTTTT. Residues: CASSPPYGRVLFF. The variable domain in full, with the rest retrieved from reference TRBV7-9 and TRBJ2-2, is DTGVSQNPRHKITKRGQNVTFRCDPISEHNRLYWYRQTLGQGPEFLTYFQNEAQLEKSRLLSDRFSAERPKGSFSTLEIQRTEQGDSAMYLCASSPPYGRVLFFGEGSRLTVL.

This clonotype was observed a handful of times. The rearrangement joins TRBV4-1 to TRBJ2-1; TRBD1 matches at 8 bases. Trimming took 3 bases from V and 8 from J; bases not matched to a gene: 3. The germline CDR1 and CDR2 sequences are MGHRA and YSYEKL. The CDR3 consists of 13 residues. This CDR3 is CASSQDREYEQFF. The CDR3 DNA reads TGCGCCAGCAGCCAGGACAGGGAATATGAGCAGTTCTTC.

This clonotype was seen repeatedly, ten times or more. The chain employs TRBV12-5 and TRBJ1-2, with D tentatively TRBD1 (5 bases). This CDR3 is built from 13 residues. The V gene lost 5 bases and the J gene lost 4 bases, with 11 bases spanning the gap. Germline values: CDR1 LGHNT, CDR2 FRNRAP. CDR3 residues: CASGTGLIYGYTF. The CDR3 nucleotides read TGTGCTAGTGGTACGGGACTGATCTATGGCTACACCTTC.

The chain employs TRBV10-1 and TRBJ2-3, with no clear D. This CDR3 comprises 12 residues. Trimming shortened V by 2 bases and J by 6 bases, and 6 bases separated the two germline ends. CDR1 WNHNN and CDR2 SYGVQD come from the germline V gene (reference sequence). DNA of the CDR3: TGCGCCAGCAGTGAGAGGCGGGATACGCAGTATTTT. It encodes CASSERRDTQYF.

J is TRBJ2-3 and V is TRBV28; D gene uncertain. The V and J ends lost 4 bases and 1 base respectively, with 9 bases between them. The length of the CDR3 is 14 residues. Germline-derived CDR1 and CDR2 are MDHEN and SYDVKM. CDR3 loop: CASSWAHGTDTQYF. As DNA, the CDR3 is TGTGCCAGCAGTTGGGCACATGGCACAGATACGCAGTATTTT.

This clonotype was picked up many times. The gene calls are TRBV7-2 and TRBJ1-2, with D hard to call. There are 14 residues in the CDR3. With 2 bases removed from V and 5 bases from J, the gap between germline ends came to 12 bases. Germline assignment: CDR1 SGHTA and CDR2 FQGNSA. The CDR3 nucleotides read TGTGCCAGCAGCTTACCCACACCCACATATGGCTACACCTTC. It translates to CASSLPTPTYGYTF.

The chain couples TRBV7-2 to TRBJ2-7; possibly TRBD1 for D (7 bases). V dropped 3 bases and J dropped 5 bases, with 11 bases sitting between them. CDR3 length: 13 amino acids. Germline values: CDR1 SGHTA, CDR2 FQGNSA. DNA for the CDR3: TGTGCCAGCAGCTTTGGAGGGGGCGACGAGCAGTACGTC. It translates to CASSFGGGDEQYV.

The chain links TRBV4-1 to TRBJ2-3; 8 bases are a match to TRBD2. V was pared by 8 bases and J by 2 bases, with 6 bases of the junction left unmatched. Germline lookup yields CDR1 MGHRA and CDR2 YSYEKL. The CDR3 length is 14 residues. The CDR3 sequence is CASRGGRDTDTQYF. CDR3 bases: TGCGCCAGCCGCGGGGGGCGGGACACAGATACGCAGTATTTT.

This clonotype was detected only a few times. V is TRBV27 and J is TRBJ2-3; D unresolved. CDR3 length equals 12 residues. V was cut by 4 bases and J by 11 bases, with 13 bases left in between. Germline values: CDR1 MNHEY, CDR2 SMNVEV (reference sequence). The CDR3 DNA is TGTGCCAGCAGTTGCCCGGGTTGTGAGCAGTATTTT. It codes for CASSCPGCEQYF.

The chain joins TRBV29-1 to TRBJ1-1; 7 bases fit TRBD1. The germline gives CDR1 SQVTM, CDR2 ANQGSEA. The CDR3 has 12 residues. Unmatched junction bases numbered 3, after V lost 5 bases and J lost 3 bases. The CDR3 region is CSVTGVDTEAFF. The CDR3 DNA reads TGCAGCGTTACAGGGGTAGACACTGAAGCTTTCTTT.

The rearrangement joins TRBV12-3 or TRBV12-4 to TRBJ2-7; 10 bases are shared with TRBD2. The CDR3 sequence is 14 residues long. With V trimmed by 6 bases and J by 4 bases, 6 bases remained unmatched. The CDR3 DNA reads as TGTGCCAGCAGGTCAGCGGGGGGGCTATACGAGCAGTACTTC. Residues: CASRSAGGLYEQYF.

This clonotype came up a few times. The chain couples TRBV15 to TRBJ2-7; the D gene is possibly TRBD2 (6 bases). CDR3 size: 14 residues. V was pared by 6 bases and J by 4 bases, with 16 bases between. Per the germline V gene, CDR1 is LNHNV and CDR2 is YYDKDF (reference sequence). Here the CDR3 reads CATRQAGSLYEQYV. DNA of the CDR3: TGTGCCACCAGACAGGCGGGGTCTTTATACGAGCAGTACGTC.

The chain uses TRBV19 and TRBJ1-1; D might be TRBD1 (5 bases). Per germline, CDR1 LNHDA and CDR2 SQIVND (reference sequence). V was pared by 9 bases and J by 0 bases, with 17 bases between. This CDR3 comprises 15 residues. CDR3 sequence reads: CASKLSGTLNTEAFF. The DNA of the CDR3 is TGTGCCAGCAAGTTAAGCGGGACCTTGAACACTGAAGCTTTCTTT.

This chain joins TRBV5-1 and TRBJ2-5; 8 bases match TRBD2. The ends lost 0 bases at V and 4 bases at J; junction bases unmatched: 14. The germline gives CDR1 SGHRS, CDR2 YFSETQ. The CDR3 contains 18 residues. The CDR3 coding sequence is TGCGCCAGCAGCTTGGCCGTTATAGGCGGGGGGAGCGGAGAGACCCAGTACTTC. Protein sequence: CASSLAVIGGGSGETQYF.

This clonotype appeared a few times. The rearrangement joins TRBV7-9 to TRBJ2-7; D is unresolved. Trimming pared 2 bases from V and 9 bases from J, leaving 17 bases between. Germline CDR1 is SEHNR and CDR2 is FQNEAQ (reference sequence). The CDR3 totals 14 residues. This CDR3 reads CASSLSTPREGQYF. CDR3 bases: TGTGCCAGCAGCTTATCTACCCCCAGAGAAGGGCAGTACTTC.

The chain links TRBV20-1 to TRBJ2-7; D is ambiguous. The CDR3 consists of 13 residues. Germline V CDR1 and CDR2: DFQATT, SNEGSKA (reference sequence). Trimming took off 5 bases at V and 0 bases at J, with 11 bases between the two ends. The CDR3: CSAPGSASYEQYV. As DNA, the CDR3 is TGCAGTGCTCCCGGTTCGGCCTCCTACGAGCAGTACGTC.

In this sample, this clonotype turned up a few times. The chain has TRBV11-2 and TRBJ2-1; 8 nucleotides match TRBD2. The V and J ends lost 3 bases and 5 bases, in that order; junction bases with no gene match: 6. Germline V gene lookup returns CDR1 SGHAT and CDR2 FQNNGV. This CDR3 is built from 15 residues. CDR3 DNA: TGTGCCAGCAGCTTGATGGCGGGGGGCAACAATGAGCAGTTCTTC. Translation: CASSLMAGGNNEQFF. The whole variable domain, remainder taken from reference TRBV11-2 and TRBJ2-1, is EAGVAQSPRYKIIEKRQSVAFWCNPISGHATLYWYQQILGQGPKLLIQFQNNGVVDDSQLPKDRFSAERLKGVDSTLKIQPAKLEDSAVYLCASSLMAGGNNEQFFGPGTRLTVL.

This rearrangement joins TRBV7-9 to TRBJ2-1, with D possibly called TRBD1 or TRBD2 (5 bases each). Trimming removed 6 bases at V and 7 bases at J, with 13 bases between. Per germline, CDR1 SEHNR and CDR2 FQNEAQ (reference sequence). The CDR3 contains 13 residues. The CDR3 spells CASSRGSVNEQFF. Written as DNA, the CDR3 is TGTGCCAGCAGTAGGGGTAGCGTTAATGAGCAGTTCTTC.

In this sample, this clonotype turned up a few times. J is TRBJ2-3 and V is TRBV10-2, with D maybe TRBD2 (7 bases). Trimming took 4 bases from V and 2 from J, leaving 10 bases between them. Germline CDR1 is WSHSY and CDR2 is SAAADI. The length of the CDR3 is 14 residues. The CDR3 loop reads CASSGRGATDTQYF. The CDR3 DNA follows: TGCGCCAGCAGTGGTCGGGGGGCCACAGATACGCAGTATTTT.

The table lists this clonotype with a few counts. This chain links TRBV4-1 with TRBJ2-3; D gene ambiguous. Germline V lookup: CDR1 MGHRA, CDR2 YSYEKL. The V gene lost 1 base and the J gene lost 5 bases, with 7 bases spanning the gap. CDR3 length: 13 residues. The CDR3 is CASSQGHGDTQYF. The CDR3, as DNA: TGCGCCAGCAGCCAAGGCCATGGAGATACGCAGTATTTT.